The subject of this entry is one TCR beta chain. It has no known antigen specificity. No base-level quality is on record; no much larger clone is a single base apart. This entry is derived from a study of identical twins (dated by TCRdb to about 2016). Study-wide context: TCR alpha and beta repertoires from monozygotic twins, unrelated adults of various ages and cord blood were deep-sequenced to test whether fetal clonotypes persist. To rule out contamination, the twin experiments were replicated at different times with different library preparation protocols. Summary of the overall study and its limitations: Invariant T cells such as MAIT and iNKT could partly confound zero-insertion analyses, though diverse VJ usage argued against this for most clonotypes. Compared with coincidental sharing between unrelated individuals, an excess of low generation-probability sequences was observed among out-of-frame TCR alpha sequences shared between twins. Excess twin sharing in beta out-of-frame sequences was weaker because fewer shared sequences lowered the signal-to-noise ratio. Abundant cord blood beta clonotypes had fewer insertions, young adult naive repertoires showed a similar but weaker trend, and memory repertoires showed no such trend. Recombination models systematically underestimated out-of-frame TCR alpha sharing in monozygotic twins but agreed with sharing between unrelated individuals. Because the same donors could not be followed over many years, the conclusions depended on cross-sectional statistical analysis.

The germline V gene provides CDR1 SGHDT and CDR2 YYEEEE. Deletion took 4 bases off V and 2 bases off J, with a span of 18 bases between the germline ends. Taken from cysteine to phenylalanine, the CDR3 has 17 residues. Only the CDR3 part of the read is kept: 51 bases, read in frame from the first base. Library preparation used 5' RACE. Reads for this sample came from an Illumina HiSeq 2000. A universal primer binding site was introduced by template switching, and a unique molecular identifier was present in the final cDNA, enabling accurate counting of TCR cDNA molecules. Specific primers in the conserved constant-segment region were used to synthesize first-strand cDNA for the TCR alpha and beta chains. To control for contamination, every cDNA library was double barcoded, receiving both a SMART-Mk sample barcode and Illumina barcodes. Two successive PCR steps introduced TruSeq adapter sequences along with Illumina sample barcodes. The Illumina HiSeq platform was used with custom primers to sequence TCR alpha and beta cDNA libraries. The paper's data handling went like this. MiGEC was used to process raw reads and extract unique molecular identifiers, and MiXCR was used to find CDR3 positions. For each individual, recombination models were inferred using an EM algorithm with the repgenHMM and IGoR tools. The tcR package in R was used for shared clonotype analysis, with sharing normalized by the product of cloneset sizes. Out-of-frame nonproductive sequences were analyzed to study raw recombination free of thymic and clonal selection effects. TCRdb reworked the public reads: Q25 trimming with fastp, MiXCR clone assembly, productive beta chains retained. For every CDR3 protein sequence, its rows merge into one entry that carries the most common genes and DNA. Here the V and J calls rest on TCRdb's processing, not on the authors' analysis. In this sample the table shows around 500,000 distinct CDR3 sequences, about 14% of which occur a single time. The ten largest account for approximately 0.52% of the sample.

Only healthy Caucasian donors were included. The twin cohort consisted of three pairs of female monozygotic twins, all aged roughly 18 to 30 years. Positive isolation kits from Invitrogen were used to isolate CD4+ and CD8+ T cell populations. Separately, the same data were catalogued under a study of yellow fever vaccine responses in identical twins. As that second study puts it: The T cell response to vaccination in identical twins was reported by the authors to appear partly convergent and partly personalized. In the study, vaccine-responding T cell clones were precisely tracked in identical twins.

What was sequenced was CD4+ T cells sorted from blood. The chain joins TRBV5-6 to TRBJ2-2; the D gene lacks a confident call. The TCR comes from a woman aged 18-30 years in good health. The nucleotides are TGTGCCAGCAGCCACCAACTTGGGGTAGACAACACCGGGGAGCTGTTTTTT. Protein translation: CASSHQLGVDNTGELFF.